This T cell receptor beta chain originates from a study of CD8 T cells in ankylosing spondylitis. Study results and limitations: A number of the motif variants had already been described in reactive arthritis synovial fluid and blood.

For this clonotype: The antigen remains undetermined.

Between the trimmed V and J ends, which lost 1 base and 1 base, there was a span of 10 bases. CDR3 size: 14 residues. Germline loops: CDR1 DFQATT, CDR2 SNEGSKA (reference sequence). MiXCR, run by TCRdb on the 5' RACE reads, gives a single entry per CDR3 protein. The sample has some 250,000 distinct CDR3 sequences, about 10% seen once. The sequence derives from a male donor with ankylosing spondylitis or in good health (not recorded which). Material for sequencing was blood, either unsorted or a sorted T cell fraction (not recorded which). The V call is TRBV20-1, the J call TRBJ2-5; a possible D gene is TRBD2 (5 bases). The CDR3 DNA reads as TGCAGTGCTAGAGTAGCGTCAGTCCAAGAGACCCAGTACTTC. Protein: CSARVASVQETQYF.